This is a list of T cell receptor beta chains from one sample in a study of blood T cell repertoires in COVID-19. The assay was immunoSEQ multiplex PCR, and TCRdb's table has in-frame clones only and misses some. The sample records around 47,000 clones, 80% to 90% being singletons. The sample was peripheral blood. Source of these receptors: a man between 40 and 49 years old with COVID-19, enrolled during active disease. The CDR3 runs from the conserved cysteine through the conserved F or W. D genes are given only for firm matches. Some rows have no size entry. The others give once, few or many, or a class for an expanded clone.

clone_size	d_call	v_call	j_call	cdr3_nt	cdr3_aa
once	NA	TRBV7-7	TRBJ2-3	TGTGCCAGCAGCTTACAGTATTCTAGCACAGATACGCAGTATTTT	CASSLQYSSTDTQYF
NA	TRBD1	TRBV6-5	TRBJ1-4	TGTGCCAGCAGGAAGGACAGGGGCAGTGAAAAACTGTTTTTT	CASRKDRGSEKLFF
NA	NA	TRBV19	TRBJ1-1	TGTGCCAGTAGTATCACCCCAGGGGCGGCTGAAGCTTTCTTT	CASSITPGAAEAFF
once	TRBD2	TRBV7-9	TRBJ2-7	TGTGCCAGCAGCTCAGGGACTAGCGGGGGCCACGAGCAGTACTTC	CASSSGTSGGHEQYF
NA	NA	TRBV18	TRBJ2-5	TGTGCCAGCTCTGAAGGGGGAAGAGAGACCCAGTACTTC	CASSEGGRETQYF
NA	TRBD2	TRBV5-4	TRBJ2-5	TGTGCCAGCAGCTTGGATGCGGGGGGGGAGACCCAGTACTTC	CASSLDAGGETQYF
NA	NA	TRBV5-6	TRBJ1-5	TGTGCCAGCAGCTTGTACACAGGGATTCAGCCCCAGCATTTT	CASSLYTGIQPQHF
NA	TRBD1	TRBV6-5	TRBJ2-7	TGTGCCAGCAGTTACGGGACAGGTCCTTCTTGGGAGCAGTACTTC	CASSYGTGPSWEQYF
NA	NA	TRBV28	TRBJ1-2	TGTGCCAGCAGTTTACCGGGACAAGCCAGGGGAGGCTACACCTTC	CASSLPGQARGGYTF
NA	NA	TRBV6-5	TRBJ1-5	TGTGCCAGCAGTTCCCAGGGTAGCAATCAGCCCCAGCATTTT	CASSSQGSNQPQHF
NA	NA	TRBV5-5	TRBJ2-7	TGTGCCAGCACCTTTGGGGGGTTTTCCTCCTACGAGCAGTACTTC	CASTFGGFSSYEQYF